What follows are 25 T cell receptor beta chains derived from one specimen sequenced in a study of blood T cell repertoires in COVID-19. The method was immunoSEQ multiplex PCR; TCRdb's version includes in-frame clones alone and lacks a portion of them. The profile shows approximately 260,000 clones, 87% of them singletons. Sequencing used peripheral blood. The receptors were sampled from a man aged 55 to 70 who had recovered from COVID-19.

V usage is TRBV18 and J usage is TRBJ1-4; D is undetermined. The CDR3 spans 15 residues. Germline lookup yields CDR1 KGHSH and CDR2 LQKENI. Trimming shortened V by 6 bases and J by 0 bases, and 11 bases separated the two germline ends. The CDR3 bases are TGTGCCAGCTCCCGAACTGAGGCAACTAATGAAAAACTGTTTTTT. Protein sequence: CASSRTEATNEKLFF.

The CDR3 protein is CAWSVGLAGAETQYF. The CDR3 region has the DNA TGTGCCTGGAGTGTAGGACTAGCGGGGGCGGAGACCCAGTACTTC. V is TRBV30 and J is TRBJ2-5; TRBD2 matches at 13 bases. This CDR3 has 15 residues. The V and J ends lost 0 bases and 5 bases, in that order; junction bases with no gene match: 3. Germline CDR1 and CDR2: GTSNPN and SVGIG (reference sequence).

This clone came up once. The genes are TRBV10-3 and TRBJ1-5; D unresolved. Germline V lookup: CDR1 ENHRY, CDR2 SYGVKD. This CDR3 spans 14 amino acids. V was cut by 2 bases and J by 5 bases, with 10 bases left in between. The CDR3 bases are TGTGCCATCAGTGAGCGGGGAATAGATCAGCCCCAGCATTTT. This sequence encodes CAISERGIDQPQHF.

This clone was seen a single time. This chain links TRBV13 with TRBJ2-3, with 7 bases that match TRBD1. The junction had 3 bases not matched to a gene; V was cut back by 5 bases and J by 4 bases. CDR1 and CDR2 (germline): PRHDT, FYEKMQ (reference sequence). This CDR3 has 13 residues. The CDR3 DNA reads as TGTGCCAGCAGCCGTACAGGGGCAGATACGCAGTATTTT. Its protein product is CASSRTGADTQYF. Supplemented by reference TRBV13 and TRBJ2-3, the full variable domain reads AAGVIQSPRHLIKEKRETATLKCYPIPRHDTVYWYQQGPGQDPQFLISFYEKMQSDKGSIPDRFSAQQFSDYHSELNMSSLELGDSALYFCASSRTGADTQYFGPGTRLTVL.

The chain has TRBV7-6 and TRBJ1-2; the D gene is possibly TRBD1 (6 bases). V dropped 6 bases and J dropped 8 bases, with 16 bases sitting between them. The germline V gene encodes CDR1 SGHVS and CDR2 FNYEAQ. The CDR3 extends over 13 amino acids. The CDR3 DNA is TGTGCCAGCAGTTCCGGACAGATGCGCGGCTACACCTTC. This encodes CASSSGQMRGYTF.

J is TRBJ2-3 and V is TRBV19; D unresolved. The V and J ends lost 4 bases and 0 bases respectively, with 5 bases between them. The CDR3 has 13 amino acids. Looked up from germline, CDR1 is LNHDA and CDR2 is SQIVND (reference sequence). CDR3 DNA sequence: TGTGCCAGTAGTACCCAGAGCACAGATACGCAGTATTTT. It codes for CASSTQSTDTQYF. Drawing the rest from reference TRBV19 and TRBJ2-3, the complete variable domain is DGGITQSPKYLFRKEGQNVTLSCEQNLNHDAMYWYRQDPGQGLRLIYYSQIVNDFQKGDIAEGYSVSREKKESFPLTVTSAQKNPTAFYLCASSTQSTDTQYFGPGTRLTVL.

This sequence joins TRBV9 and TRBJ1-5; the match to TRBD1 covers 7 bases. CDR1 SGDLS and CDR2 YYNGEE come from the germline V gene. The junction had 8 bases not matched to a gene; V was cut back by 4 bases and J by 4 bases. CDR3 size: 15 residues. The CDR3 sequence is CASSPEGQKNQPQHF. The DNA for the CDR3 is TGTGCCAGCAGCCCCGAGGGACAGAAGAATCAGCCCCAGCATTTT.

DNA for the CDR3: TGTGCCAGCTCACCAGTACTTAACACCGGGGAGCTGTTTTTT. Translated, it gives CASSPVLNTGELFF. The chain is built from TRBV18 and TRBJ2-2; D remains ambiguous. The V and J ends lost 2 bases and 2 bases respectively, with 6 bases between them. Per germline, CDR1 KGHSH and CDR2 LQKENI. The CDR3 totals 14 residues.

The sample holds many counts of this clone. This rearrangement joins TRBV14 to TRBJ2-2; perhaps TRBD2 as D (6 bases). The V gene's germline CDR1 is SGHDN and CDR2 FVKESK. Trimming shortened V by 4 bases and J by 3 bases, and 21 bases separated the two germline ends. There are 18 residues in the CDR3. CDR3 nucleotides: TGTGCCAGCAGCCGGAGGGAGCGGGCGAAGGCGGACACCGGGGAGCTGTTTTTT. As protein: CASSRRERAKADTGELFF.

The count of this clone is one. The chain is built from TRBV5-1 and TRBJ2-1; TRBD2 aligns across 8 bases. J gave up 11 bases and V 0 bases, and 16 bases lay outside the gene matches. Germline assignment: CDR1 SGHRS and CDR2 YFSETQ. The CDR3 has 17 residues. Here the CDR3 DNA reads TGCGCCAGCAGCTTGGCCCTGGCGGGGGGCCCAGGCTCCAAGCAGTTCTTC. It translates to CASSLALAGGPGSKQFF.

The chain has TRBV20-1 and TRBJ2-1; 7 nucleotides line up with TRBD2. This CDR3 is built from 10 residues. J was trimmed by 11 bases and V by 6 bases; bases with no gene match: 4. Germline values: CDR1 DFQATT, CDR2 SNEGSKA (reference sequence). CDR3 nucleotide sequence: TGCAGTGCAATAGCGGGCAAGCAGTTCTTC. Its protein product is CSAIAGKQFF.

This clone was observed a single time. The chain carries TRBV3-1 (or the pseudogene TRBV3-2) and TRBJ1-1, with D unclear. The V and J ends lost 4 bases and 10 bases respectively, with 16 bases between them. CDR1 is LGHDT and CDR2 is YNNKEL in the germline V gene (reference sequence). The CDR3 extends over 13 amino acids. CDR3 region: CASSRGSSFTAFF. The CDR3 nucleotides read TGTGCCAGCAGCCGAGGGAGCTCTTTTACAGCTTTCTTT.

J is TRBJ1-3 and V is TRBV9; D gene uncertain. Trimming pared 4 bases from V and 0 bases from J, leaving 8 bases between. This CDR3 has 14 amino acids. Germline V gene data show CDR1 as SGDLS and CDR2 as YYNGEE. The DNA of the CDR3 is TGTGCCAGCAGCCACATGTCCTCTGGAAACACCATATATTTT. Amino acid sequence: CASSHMSSGNTIYF. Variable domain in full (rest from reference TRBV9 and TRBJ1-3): DSGVTQTPKHLITATGQRVTLRCSPRSGDLSVYWYQQSLDQGLQFLIQYYNGEERAKGNILERFSAQQFPDLHSELNLSSLELGDSALYFCASSHMSSGNTIYFGEGSWLTVV.

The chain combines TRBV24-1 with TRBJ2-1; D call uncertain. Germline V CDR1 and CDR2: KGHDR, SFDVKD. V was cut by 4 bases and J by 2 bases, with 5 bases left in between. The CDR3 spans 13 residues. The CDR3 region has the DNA TGTGCCACCAGTGACATCACCTACAATGAGCAGTTCTTC. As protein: CATSDITYNEQFF.

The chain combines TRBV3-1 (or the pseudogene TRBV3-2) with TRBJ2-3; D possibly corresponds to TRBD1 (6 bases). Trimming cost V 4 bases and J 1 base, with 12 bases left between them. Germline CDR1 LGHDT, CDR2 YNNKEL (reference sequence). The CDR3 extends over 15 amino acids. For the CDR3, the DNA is TGTGCCAGCAGCCGGGACATAATCCGCACAGATACGCAGTATTTT. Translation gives CASSRDIIRTDTQYF.

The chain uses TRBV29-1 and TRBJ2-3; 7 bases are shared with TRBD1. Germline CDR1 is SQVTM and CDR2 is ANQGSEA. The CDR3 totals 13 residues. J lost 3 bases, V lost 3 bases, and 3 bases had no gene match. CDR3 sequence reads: CSVETGRTDTQYF. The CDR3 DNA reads TGCAGCGTTGAGACAGGGAGAACAGATACGCAGTATTTT.

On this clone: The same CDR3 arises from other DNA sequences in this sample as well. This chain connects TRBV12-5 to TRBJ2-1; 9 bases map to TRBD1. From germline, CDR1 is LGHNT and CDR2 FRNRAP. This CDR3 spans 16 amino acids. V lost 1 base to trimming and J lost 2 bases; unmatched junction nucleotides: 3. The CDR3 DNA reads TGTGCTAGTGGTTTGGACGGGACAGGGACCTACAATGAGCAGTTCTTC. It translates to CASGLDGTGTYNEQFF.

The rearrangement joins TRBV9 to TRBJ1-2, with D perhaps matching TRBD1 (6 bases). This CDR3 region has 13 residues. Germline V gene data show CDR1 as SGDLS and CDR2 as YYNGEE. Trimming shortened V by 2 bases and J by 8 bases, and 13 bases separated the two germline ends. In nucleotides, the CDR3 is TGTGCCAGCAGCGTCGCAGGGGTCTGGGGCTACACCTTC. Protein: CASSVAGVWGYTF. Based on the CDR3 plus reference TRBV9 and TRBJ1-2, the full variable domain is DSGVTQTPKHLITATGQRVTLRCSPRSGDLSVYWYQQSLDQGLQFLIQYYNGEERAKGNILERFSAQQFPDLHSELNLSSLELGDSALYFCASSVAGVWGYTFGSGTRLTVV.

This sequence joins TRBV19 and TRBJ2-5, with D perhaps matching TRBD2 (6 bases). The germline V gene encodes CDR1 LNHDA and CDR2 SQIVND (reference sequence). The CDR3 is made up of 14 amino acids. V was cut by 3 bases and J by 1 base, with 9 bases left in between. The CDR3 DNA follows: TGTGCCAGTAGTATTCGCGGGGCCCAAGAGACCCAGTACTTC. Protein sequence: CASSIRGAQETQYF.

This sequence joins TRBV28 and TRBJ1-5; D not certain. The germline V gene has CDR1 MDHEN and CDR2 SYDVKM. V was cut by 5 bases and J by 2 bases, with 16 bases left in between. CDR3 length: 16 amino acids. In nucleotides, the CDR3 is TGTGCCAGCAGTCCCGACGGTCGCGGGGGCAATCAGCCCCAGCATTTT. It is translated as CASSPDGRGGNQPQHF.

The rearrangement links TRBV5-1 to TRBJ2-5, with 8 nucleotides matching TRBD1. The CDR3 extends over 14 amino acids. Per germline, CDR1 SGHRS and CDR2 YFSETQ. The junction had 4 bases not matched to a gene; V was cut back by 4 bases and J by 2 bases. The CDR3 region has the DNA TGCGCCAGCAGCGTTAGGGACAGGCAAGAGACCCAGTACTTC. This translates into CASSVRDRQETQYF. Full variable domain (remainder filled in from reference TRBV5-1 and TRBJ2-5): KAGVTQTPRYLIKTRGQQVTLSCSPISGHRSVSWYQQTPGQGLQFLFEYFSETQRNKGNFPGRFSGRQFSNSRSEMNVSTLELGDSALYLCASSVRDRQETQYFGPGTRLLVL.

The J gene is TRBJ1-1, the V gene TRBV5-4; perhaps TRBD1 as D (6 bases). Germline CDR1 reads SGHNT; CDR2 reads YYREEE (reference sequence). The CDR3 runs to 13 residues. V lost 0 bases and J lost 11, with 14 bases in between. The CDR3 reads CASSLEGGQDAFF. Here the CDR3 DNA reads TGTGCCAGCAGCTTGGAGGGGGGGCAGGATGCTTTCTTT. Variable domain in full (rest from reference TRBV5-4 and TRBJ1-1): ETGVTQSPTHLIKTRGQQVTLRCSSQSGHNTVSWYQQALGQGPQFIFQYYREEENGRGNFPPRFSGLQFPNYSSELNVNALELDDSALYLCASSLEGGQDAFFGQGTRLTVV.

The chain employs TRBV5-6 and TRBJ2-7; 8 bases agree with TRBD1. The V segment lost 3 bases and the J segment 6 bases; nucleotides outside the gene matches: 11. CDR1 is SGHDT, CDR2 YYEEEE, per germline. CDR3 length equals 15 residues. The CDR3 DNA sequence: TGTGCCAGCAGCTCTATCACGGACAGGGATTTCGAGCAGTACTTC. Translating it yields CASSSITDRDFEQYF.

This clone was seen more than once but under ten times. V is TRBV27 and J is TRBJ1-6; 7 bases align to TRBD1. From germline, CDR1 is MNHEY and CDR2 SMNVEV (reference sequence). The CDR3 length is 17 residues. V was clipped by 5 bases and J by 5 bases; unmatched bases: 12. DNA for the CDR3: TGTGCCAGCAGTAACCTTCTCCGGGACAGCAATAATTCACCCCTCCACTTT. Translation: CASSNLLRDSNNSPLHF.

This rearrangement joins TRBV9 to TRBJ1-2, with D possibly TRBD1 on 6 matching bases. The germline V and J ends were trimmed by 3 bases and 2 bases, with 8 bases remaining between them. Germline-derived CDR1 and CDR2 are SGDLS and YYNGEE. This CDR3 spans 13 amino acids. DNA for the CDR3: TGTGCCAGCAGCGCCCAGGGGAACTATGGCTACACCTTC. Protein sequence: CASSAQGNYGYTF.